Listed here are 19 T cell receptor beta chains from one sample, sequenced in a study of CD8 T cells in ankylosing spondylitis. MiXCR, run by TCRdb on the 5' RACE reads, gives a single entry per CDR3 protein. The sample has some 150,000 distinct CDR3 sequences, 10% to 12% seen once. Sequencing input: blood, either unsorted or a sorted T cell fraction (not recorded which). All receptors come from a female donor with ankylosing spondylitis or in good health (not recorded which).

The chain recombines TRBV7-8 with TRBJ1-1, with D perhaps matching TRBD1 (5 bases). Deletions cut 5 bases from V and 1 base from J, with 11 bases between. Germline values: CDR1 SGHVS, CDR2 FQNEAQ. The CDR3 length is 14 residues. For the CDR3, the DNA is TGTGCCAGCAGCCTCCAGGGTCCGAACACTGAAGCTTTCTTT. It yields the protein CASSLQGPNTEAFF.

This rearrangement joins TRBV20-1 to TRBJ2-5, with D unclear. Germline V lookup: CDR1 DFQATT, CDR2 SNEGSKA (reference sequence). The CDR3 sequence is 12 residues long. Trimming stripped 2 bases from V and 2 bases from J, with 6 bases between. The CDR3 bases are TGCAGTGCTAGATCCCTTCAAGAGACCCAGTACTTC. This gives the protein CSARSLQETQYF.

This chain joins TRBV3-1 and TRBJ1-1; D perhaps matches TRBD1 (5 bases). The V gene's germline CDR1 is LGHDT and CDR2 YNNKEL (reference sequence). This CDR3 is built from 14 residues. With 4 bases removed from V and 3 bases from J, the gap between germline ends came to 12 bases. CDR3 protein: CASSRTTVYTEAFF. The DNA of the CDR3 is TGTGCCAGCAGCCGAACGACAGTGTACACTGAAGCTTTCTTT. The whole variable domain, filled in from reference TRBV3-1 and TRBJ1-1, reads DTAVSQTPKYLVTQMGNDKSIKCEQNLGHDTMYWYKQDSKKFLKIMFSYNNKELIINETVPNRFSPKSPDKAHLNLHINSLELGDSAVYFCASSRTTVYTEAFFGQGTRLTVV.

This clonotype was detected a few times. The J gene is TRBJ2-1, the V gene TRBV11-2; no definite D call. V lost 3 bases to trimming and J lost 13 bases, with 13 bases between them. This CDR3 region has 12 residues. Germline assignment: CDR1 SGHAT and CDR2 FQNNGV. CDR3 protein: CASSFPLGRQFF. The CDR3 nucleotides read TGTGCCAGCAGCTTCCCTCTAGGGCGACAGTTCTTC.

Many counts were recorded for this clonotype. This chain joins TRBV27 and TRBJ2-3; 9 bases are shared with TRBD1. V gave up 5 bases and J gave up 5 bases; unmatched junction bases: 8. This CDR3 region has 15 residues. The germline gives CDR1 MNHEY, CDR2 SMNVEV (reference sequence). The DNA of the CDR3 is TGTGCCAGCAGTCTCCGGGACAGGGCCGGAGATACGCAGTATTTT. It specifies CASSLRDRAGDTQYF.

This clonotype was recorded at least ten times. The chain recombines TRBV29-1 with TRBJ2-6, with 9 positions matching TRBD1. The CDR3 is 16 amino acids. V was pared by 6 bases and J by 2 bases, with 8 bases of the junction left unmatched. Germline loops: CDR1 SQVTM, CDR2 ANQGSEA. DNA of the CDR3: TGCAGCGTACCCGGGACAGGGTTACCTGGGGCCAACGTCCTGACTTTC. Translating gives CSVPGTGLPGANVLTF.

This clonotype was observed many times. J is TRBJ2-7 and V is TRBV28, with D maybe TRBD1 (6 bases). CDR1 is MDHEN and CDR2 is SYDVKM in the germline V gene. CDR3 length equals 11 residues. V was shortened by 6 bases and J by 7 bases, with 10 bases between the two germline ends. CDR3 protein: CASRKGQEQYF. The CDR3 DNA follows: TGTGCCAGCAGAAAAGGACAGGAGCAGTACTTC.

The CDR3 sequence is CATSRDGTSGSGTQYF. Here the CDR3 DNA reads TGTGCCACCAGCAGAGACGGGACTAGCGGGAGTGGGACGCAGTATTTT. The J gene is TRBJ2-3, the V gene TRBV15; TRBD2 aligns across 14 bases. V was clipped by 0 bases and J by 9 bases; unmatched bases: 5. The CDR3 covers 16 residues. Looked up from germline, CDR1 is LNHNV and CDR2 is YYDKDF (reference sequence).

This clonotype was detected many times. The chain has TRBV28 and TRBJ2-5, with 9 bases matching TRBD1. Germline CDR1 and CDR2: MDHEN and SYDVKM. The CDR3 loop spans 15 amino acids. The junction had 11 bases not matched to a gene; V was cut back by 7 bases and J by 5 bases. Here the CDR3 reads CASNPGQGLWETQYF. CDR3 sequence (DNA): TGTGCCAGCAACCCTGGACAGGGGCTTTGGGAGACCCAGTACTTC.

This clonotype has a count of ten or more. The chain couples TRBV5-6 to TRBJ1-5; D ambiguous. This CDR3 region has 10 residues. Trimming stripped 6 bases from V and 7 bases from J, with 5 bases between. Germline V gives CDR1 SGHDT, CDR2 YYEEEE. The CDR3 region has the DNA TGTGCCAGCAATGTCCAGCCCCAGCATTTT. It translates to CASNVQPQHF.

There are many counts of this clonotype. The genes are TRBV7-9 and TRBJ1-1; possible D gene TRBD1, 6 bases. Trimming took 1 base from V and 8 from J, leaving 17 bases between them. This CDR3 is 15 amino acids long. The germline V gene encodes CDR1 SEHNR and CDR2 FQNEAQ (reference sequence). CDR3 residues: CASSLGFRGYSEAFF. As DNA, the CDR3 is TGTGCCAGCAGCTTAGGGTTCAGGGGATACTCCGAAGCTTTCTTT.

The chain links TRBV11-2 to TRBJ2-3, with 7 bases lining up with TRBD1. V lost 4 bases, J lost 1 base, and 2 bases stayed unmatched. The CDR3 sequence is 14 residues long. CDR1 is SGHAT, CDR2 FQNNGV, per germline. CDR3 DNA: TGTGCCAGCAGCTCGGACAGGCGCACAGATACGCAGTATTTT. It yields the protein CASSSDRRTDTQYF.

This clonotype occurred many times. CDR3 bases: TGCAGCTCCCAGACGGAAATGAACACTGAAGCTTTCTTT. It yields the protein CSSQTEMNTEAFF. The chain joins TRBV29-1 to TRBJ1-1; no firm D call. CDR1 and CDR2 (germline): SQVTM, ANQGSEA. This CDR3 is 13 amino acids long. V shed 8 bases and J shed 0 bases, with 13 bases lying between them.

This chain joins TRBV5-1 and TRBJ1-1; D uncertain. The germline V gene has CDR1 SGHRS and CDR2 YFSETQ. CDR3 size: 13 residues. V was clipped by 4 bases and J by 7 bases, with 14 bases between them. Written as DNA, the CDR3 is TGCGCCAGCAGCGAGATAGACCGGGGTGAAGCTTTCTTT. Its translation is CASSEIDRGEAFF.

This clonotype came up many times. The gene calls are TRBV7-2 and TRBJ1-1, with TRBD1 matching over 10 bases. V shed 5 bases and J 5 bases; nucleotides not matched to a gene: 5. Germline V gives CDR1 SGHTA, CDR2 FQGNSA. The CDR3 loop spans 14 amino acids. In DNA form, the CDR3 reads TGTGCCAGCAGCACCCCGGACAGGGGGACTGAAGCTTTCTTT. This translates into CASSTPDRGTEAFF.

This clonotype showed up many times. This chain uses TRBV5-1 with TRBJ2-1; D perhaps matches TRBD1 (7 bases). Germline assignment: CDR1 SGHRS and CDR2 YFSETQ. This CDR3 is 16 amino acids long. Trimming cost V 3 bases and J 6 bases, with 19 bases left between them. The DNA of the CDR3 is TGCGCCAGCAGCTACAGACAGGGAGGTGGGCCCAATGAGCAGTTCTTC. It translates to CASSYRQGGGPNEQFF.

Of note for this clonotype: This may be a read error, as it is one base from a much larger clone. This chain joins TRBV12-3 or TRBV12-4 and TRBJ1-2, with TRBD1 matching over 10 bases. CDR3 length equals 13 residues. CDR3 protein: CAGRPDRGYGYTF. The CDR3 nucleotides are TGTGCCGGCAGACCGGACAGGGGGTATGGCTACACCTTC.

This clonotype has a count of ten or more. The CDR3 DNA sequence: TGCGCCAGCTGTCTAGCGGGAGGACTAGGTACGCAGTATTTT. It encodes CASCLAGGLGTQYF. This rearrangement joins TRBV5-1 to TRBJ2-3; 11 nucleotides match TRBD2. CDR3 size: 14 residues. J lost 8 bases, V lost 7 bases, and 9 bases had no gene match. Per the germline V gene, CDR1 is SGHRS and CDR2 is YFSETQ.

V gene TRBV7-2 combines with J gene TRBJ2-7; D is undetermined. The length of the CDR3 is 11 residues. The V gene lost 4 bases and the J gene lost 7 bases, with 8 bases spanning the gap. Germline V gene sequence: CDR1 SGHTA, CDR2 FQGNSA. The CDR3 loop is CASSSFLEQYF. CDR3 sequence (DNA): TGTGCCAGCAGCTCCTTTTTGGAGCAGTACTTC.